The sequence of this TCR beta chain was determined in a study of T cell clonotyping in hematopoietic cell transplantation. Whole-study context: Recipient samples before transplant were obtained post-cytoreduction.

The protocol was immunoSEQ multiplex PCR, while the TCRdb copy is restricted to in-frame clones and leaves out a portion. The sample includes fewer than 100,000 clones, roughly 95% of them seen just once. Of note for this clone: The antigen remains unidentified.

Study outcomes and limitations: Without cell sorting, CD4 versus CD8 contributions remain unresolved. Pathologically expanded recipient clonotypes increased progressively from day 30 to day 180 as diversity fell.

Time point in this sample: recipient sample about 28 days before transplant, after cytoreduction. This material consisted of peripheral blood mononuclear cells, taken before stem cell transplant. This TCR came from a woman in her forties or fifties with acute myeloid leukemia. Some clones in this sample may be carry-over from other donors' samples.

The CDR3 region has the DNA TGTGCCAGCAGCTTTCGTCGCGCCGGGGAGCTGTTTTTT. As protein: CASSFRRAGELFF. The genes are TRBV5-6 and TRBJ2-2; no firm D call. Trimming took 2 bases from V and 6 from J, leaving 8 bases between them. Germline CDR1 reads SGHDT; CDR2 reads YYEEEE. This CDR3 contains 13 residues.